This T cell receptor beta chain was recovered during a study of T cell repertoires in cytomegalovirus infection. Across the whole study: Newly reported HLA-C-restricted and thoroughly characterized HLA-B-restricted CMV epitopes were employed. Both CMV infection and a matching HLA type were indicated by public TCR beta signatures. Whole-study results and caveats: HLA-C-restricted CMV-specific TCR beta clonotypes were dominant in the ex vivo response. Based on cumulative public TCR beta family frequency, carriers of CMV plus the relevant HLA were identified.

The CDR3 sequence is 15 residues long. After removal of 9 bases from V and 5 bases from J, the junction contained 14 bases not matched to a gene. The germline CDR1 and CDR2 sequences are LNHDA and SQIVND (reference sequence). TCRdb ran MiXCR on the reads and lists one entry per CDR3 protein. The repertoire includes fewer than 60,000 distinct CDR3 sequences, around a fifth of them detected once, and about 82% sits in the top ten. This clonotype has more than one count but fewer than ten. Its specificity is unknown. This rearrangement joins TRBV19 to TRBJ2-7; 9 nucleotides line up with TRBD1. The sequences come from CD8+ T cells from cultured PBMCs, collected from culture after CMV antigen stimulation. The receptor's source is a human donor in good health (CMV status not recorded). Some clones in this sample may be carry-over from other donors' samples. Here the CDR3 reads CARPNMGTGTHEQYF. Here the CDR3 DNA reads TGTGCCAGACCCAATATGGGGACAGGGACTCACGAGCAGTACTTC. Complete variable domain (other parts from reference TRBV19 and TRBJ2-7): DGGITQSPKYLFRKEGQNVTLSCEQNLNHDAMYWYRQDPGQGLRLIYYSQIVNDFQKGDIAEGYSVSREKKESFPLTVTSAQKNPTAFYLCARPNMGTGTHEQYFGPGTRLTVT.